Listed below are T cell receptor beta chains from one sample, sequenced in a study of T cell repertoires in cytomegalovirus infection. MiXCR, applied by TCRdb to the reads, yields one record per CDR3 protein. The sample shows some 180,000 distinct CDR3 sequences, 17% of them seen only once. Sequenced: CD8+ T cells from PBMCs. These receptors were obtained from a human donor in good health (CMV status not recorded). Some clones in this sample may be carry-over from other donors' samples. The CDR3 runs from the conserved cysteine through the conserved F or W. A D gene is named only where the DNA matches it firmly. Clone size is stated in some rows and not others, as once, few, many or a class when expanded.

>few|19|-|TRBJ1-3|TRBV6-2/TRBV6-3
CASSYLIPSGSSSGNTIYF
TGTGCCAGCAGTTATCTAATCCCCAGCGGCAGCAGCTCTGGAAACACCATATATTTT
>few|15|-|TRBJ1-3|TRBV29-1
CSVEGRESSGNTIYF
TGCAGCGTTGAAGGCAGGGAGAGCTCTGGAAACACCATATATTTT
>-|14|-|TRBJ2-1|TRBV4-1
CASSQGPRGDEQFF
TGCGCCAGCAGCCAGGGTCCAAGGGGTGATGAGCAGTTCTTC
>-|13|-|TRBJ2-7|TRBV7-9
CASSEGNSYEQYF
TGTGCCAGCTCCGAGGGAAACTCCTACGAGCAGTACTTC
>-|16|TRBD1|TRBJ2-3|TRBV11-1
CASSPGQGFKTDTQYF
TGTGCCAGCAGCCCCGGACAGGGTTTCAAAACAGATACGCAGTATTTT
>-|20|TRBD2|TRBJ2-1|TRBV6-6
CASSYSETSGGAGSYNEQFF
TGTGCCAGCAGTTACTCCGAGACTAGCGGGGGGGCCGGGTCCTACAATGAGCAGTTCTTC
>-|14|TRBD2|TRBJ2-3|TRBV12-3/TRBV12-4
CASSYGGAADTQYF
TGTGCCAGCAGTTACGGGGGGGCCGCAGATACGCAGTATTTT
>few|12|-|TRBJ2-7|TRBV29-1
CSVGPAPYEQYF
TGCAGCGTTGGGCCCGCACCCTACGAGCAGTACTTC
>once|15|-|TRBJ1-5|TRBV28
CASRGRLYSNQPQHF
TGTGCCAGCAGGGGACGGCTTTATAGCAATCAGCCCCAGCATTTT
>-|15|TRBD1|TRBJ1-5|TRBV25-1
CASSETGASNQPQHF
TGTGCCAGCAGTGAGACAGGGGCTAGCAATCAGCCCCAGCATTTT
>-|20|TRBD1|TRBJ1-5|TRBV2
CASSEAATGLDYYSNQPQHF
TGTGCCAGCAGTGAAGCCGCGACAGGGCTCGATTACTATAGCAATCAGCCCCAGCATTTT
>few|15|-|TRBJ2-3|TRBV30
CAWSGRGLRPDTQYF
TGTGCCTGGAGTGGTCGGGGGCTACGACCAGATACGCAGTATTTT
>-|15|TRBD2|TRBJ2-7|TRBV20-1
CSASRLAGESYEQYF
TGCAGTGCTAGTCGGCTAGCGGGGGAGTCCTACGAGCAGTACTTC
>-|11|-|TRBJ1-2|TRBV2
CATRLSWGYTF
TGTGCCACCCGGTTGAGTTGGGGCTACACCTTC